The clone carrying this TCR beta chain was observed at least ten times. The antigen remains undetermined. TCRdb fed the 5' RACE reads into MiXCR, producing one record per CDR3 protein. This repertoire shows about 89,000 distinct CDR3 sequences, about 2.5% found once; its top ten account for 0.95% to 1.3%. Trimming stripped 3 bases from V and 6 bases from J, with 10 bases between. Germline CDR1 and CDR2: DFQATT and SNEGSKA (reference sequence). The CDR3 extends over 12 amino acids. These data are taken from a study of neurological immune-mediated disorders. Study-level findings and limits: None of the CDR3 amino acid sequences found in expanded clones was shared across subjects. This suggests that the TCR-beta repertoires were private in all groups.

The receptor was derived from a woman aged 25 to 39 with multiple sclerosis. Sequenced input: PBMCs. The chain uses TRBV20-1 and TRBJ2-3; D not certain. Here the CDR3 reads CSASQWRDTQYF. CDR3 nucleotide sequence: TGCAGTGCTAGTCAGTGGCGGGATACGCAGTATTTT.